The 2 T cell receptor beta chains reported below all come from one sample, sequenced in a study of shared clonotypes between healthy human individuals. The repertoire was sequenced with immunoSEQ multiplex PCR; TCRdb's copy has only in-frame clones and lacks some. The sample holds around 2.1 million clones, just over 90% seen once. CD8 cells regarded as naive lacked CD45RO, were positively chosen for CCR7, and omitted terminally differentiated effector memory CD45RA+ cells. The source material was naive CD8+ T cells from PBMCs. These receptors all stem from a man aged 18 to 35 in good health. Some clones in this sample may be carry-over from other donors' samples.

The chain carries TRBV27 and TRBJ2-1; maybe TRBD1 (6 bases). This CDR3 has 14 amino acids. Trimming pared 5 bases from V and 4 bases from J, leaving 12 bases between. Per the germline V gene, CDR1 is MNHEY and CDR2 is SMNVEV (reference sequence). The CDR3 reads CASSTLQGYNEQFF. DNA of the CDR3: TGTGCCAGCAGTACCCTACAGGGTTACAATGAGCAGTTCTTC.

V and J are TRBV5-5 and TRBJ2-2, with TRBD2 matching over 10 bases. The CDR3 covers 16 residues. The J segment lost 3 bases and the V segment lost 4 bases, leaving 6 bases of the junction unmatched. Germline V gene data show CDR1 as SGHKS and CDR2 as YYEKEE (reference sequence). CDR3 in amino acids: CASSPGLAVYTGELFF. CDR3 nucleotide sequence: TGTGCCAGCAGCCCAGGACTAGCGGTATACACCGGGGAGCTGTTTTTT.